Here is one T cell receptor beta chain with its context. TCRdb used MiXCR to reprocess the 5' RACE reads, holding one entry per CDR3 protein. Among 50,000 to 60,000 distinct CDR3 sequences listed, approximately 10% were seen once. The data were taken from a study of early T cells in non-severe SARS-CoV-2 infection. The CDR3 length is 15 residues. V trimming: 3 bases; J trimming: 6 bases; junction bases outside the gene matches: 11. Germline values: CDR1 SGHDT, CDR2 YYEEEE. The rearrangement uses TRBV5-6 and TRBJ1-2; 7 bases match TRBD1. This receptor was identified in an adult who was a healthcare worker with PCR-confirmed SARS-CoV-2 infection or an uninfected control (not recorded which). The sample consisted of whole blood. CDR3 sequence: CASSSTGRNWNGYTF. CDR3 DNA: TGTGCCAGCAGCTCGACAGGGCGAAATTGGAATGGCTACACCTTC.